This T cell receptor (beta chain) was captured in a study of T-cell reconstitution after alpha-beta-depleted transplantation in children. As it was prepared, the TCRbeta library received unique molecular identifiers. TCRdb fed the PCR reads into MiXCR, producing one record per CDR3 protein. This sample has about 580,000 distinct CDR3 sequences, with under 30% found just once. This clonotype was recorded a few times. The antigen remains undetermined. Findings and limits, study-wide: TCRbeta diversity was high at day 60 in some patients (a result of surviving recipient T cells and thymic progenitors). One year post-transplant, T-cell counts and diversity were largely derived from T cells produced anew.

The sequencing here drew on PBMCs, mostly from graft donor cells, taken 360 days after TCRalphabeta/CD19-depleted stem cell transplant. The TCR sequence derives from a boy younger than two who had a stem cell transplant for acute myeloid leukemia, so the T cells may come from the graft donor.

DNA of the CDR3: TGTGCCAGCAGTTTTATGGCATCAGGGGAGCAGTTCTTC. It yields the protein CASSFMASGEQFF. The V and J genes are TRBV27 and TRBJ2-1; a weak D match, TRBD1 (5 bases). The V and J ends lost 3 bases and 10 bases respectively, with 13 bases between them. The CDR3 sequence is 13 residues long. Germline V gene sequence: CDR1 MNHEY, CDR2 SMNVEV (reference sequence).